This TCR beta chain was identified in a study of spatial heterogeneity in lung cancer (dated by TCRdb to the late 2010s). About the full investigation: The donors were 72 patients from the lung TRACERx cohort who had early-stage, untreated non-small cell lung cancer. In non-small cell lung cancer, the study quantitatively compared TCR alpha and beta repertoires across several tumor regions, matched nontumor lung, and blood. TCR repertoire features were related to nonsynonymous mutation counts determined by whole-exome sequencing of tumor tissue. In the raw uncorrected reads, each unique combination of TCR and UMI appeared more than ten times on average. Follow-up PBMC samples were sequenced whenever the samples were available, and the median time to follow-up was roughly two years after resection. Both alpha and beta chains were TCR-sequenced in samples taken at surgery, namely 220 tumor regions, around 64 matched nontumor lung samples and about 58 PBMC samples. Beta-chain transcripts were consistently detected in greater numbers than alpha-chain transcripts, which likely reflected higher beta-chain transcript abundance. Study-wide conclusions, independent of this receptor: Ubiquitous expanded tumor TCRs were found in blood more often at tumor resection than at routine follow-up. Comparisons of baseline and follow-up blood repertoires included only 14 to 15 patients. Additional single-cell paired TCR alpha and beta sequencing was considered necessary to confirm, at a functional level, the hypothesis that regional TCRs recognize regional mutations.

Cut back by 0 bases and 1 base, the V and J ends lie 10 bases apart. According to the germline V gene (reference sequence), CDR1 reads LNHNV and CDR2 reads YYDKDF. The CDR3 numbers 16 residues from cysteine through phenylalanine. Only the CDR3 DNA stays, 48 bases, in frame from base 1. In the case of this clonotype: The antigen this receptor binds is unknown. Base qualities are not provided; no much larger clone lies one nucleotide away.

Library construction relied on 5' RACE. The instrument was a NextSeq 500. In the TCR library protocol, a unique molecular identifier was attached to each TCR cDNA molecule so that PCR and sequencing errors could be corrected. The authors' analysis ran thus. TCR identification, UMI-based error correction and CDR3 extraction were performed with Decombinator tools. Expanded TCRs were defined as those above a frequency of 2 per 1,000, corresponding to the top 1% of the tumor frequency distribution. Each repertoire was subsampled 100 times to 5,000 TCRs, after which Renyi diversity was computed with the R vegan package. CDR3 similarity networks were built from amino acid triplet string-kernel similarity, with CDR3s being connected when pairwise similarity was above 0.82. The public reads were quality trimmed at Q25 with fastp and then assembled into clones with MiXCR by TCRdb, keeping productive beta chains. Rows merge per CDR3 protein into single entries with the most common DNA and genes. The V and J calls, along with clone size, are taken from TCRdb and not from the paper's own processing. The sample profile shows roughly 120,000 distinct CDR3 sequences; 10% to 15% of them were found once. Around a sixth of the sample is taken by the ten largest.

The sample's time point label, in plain terms: blood at routine non-recurrence follow-up after resection. For TCR sequencing, whole RNA was extracted from tumor and nontumor lung tissue, or from cryopreserved PBMC samples, and no cell sorting was done. Only patients with enough RNA available from two or more tumor regions were chosen for TCR sequencing. The receptor was derived from a male donor with early-stage non-small cell lung cancer. The chain is made from TRBV15 and TRBJ1-3; the D gene cannot be resolved reliably. The specimen was PBMCs, collected at follow-up. In nucleotides, the sequence is TGTGCCACCAGCAGAGACAGGACCGCTTCTGGAAACACCATATATTTT. It translates to CATSRDRTASGNTIYF.